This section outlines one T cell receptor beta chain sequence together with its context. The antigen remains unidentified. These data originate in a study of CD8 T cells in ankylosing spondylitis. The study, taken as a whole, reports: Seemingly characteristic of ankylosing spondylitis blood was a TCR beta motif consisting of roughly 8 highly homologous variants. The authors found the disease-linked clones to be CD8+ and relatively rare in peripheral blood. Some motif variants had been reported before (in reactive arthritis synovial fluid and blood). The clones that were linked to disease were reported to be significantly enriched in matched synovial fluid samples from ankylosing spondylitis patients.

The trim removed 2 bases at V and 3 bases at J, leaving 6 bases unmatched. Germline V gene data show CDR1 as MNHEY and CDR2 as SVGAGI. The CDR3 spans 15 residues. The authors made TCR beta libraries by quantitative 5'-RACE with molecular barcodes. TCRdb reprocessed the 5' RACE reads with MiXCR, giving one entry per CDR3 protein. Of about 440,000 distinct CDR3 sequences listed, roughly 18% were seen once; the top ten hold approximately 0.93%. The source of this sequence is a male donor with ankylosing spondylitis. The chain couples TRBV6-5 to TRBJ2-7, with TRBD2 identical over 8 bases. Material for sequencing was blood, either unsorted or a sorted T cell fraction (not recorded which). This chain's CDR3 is CASSYTGLEVYEQYF. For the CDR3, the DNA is TGTGCCAGCAGTTACACGGGACTAGAGGTCTACGAGCAGTACTTC.